Below, one TCR beta chain is given with its context. The target antigen is unknown. These data originate in a study of T cell repertoires in cytomegalovirus infection. V lost 5 bases, J lost 8 bases, and 12 bases lay in between. The CDR3 loop spans 12 amino acids. CDR1 MNHEY and CDR2 SMNVEV come from the germline V gene (reference sequence). MiXCR, run by TCRdb on the reads, gives a single entry per CDR3 protein. The sample holds about 830,000 distinct CDR3 sequences; approximately 32% are singletons and the top ten take under 15%. The sample consisted of cultured CD8+ T cells from PBMCs, taken from culture after CMV antigen stimulation. This TCR derives from a human donor in good health (CMV status not recorded). Some clones in this sample may be carry-over from other donors' samples. The chain recombines TRBV27 with TRBJ1-2, with D hard to call. CDR3 DNA sequence: TGTGCCAGCAGTGCGGCCAGTGGGGGCTACACCTTC. This sequence encodes CASSAASGGYTF.